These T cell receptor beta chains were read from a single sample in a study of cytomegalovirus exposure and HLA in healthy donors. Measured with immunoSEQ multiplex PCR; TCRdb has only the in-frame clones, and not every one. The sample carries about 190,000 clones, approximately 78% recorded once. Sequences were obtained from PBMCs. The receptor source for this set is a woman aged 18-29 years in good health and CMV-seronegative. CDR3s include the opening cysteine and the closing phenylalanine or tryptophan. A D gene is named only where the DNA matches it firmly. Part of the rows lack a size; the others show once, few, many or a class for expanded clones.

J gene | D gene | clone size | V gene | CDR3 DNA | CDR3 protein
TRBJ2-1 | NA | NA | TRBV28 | TGTGCCGGCAGTTTCGGACTGGATGAGCAGTTCTTC | CAGSFGLDEQFF
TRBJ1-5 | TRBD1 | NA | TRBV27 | TGTGCCAGCAGTTTAAGGACCGGGACAGTCAATCAGCCCCAGCATTTT | CASSLRTGTVNQPQHF
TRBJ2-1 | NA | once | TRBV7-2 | TGTGCCAGCAGTTTTACAGGGAATGAGCAGTTCTTC | CASSFTGNEQFF
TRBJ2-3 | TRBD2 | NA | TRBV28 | TGTGCCAGCAGTCCTAGTAGCGGGAGGGCCCGGGCAGATACGCAGTATTTT | CASSPSSGRARADTQYF
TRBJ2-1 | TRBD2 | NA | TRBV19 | TGTGCCAGTAGGGCGATAGGCCAGGGCGGAGCGGGAGGTGCGCAGTTCTTC | CASRAIGQGGAGGAQFF
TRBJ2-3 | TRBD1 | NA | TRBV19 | TGTGCCAGTAGTACATACAGGGGTAGCACAGATACGCAGTATTTT | CASSTYRGSTDTQYF
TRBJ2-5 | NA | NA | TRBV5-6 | TGTGCCAGCAGCTACCGACAGACTCGAGAGACCCAGTACTTC | CASSYRQTRETQYF
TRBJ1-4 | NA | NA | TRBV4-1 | TGCGCCAGCAGCCAAGTGGCGCCAGGGACTAATGAAAAACTGTTTTTT | CASSQVAPGTNEKLFF
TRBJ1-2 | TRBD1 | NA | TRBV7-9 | TGTGCCAGCAGCCCGCGGGGGACAGGGGGTAACTATGGCTACACCTTC | CASSPRGTGGNYGYTF
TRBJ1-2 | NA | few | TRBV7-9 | TGTGCCAGCAGCCCGGCGGCGGGTCTGGAGGGCTACACCTTC | CASSPAAGLEGYTF
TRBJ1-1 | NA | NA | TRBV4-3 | TGCGCCAGCAGCCATGATTTCCCAGGGGTTGCCACTGAAGCTTTCTTT | CASSHDFPGVATEAFF
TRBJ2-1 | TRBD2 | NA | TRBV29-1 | TGCAGCGTCACGCCGGGGACTAGCGGACGAAACAATGAGCAGTTCTTC | CSVTPGTSGRNNEQFF
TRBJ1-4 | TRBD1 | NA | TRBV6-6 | TGTGCCACCGCGCCGTTCGGGACAGGGGGTGAAAAACTGTTTTTT | CATAPFGTGGEKLFF
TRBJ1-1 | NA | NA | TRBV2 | TGTGCCAGCAGTGACCCGGGATCCCAAAGGAACACTGAAGCTTTCTTT | CASSDPGSQRNTEAFF
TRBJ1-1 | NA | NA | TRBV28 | TGTGCCAGCCTGACAAACTTGAACACTGAAGCTTCCTTT | CASLTNLNTEASF
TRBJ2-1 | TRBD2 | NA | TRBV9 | TGTGCCAGCAGCGTAGGACTAGCGGAGTTCAATGAGCAGTTCTTC | CASSVGLAEFNEQFF
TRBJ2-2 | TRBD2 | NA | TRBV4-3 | TGCGCCAGCAGCCCCGCGGGAGGGCTCAAGGATGGTATCGCCGGGGAGCTGTTTTTT | CASSPAGGLKDGIAGELFF
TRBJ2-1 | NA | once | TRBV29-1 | TGCAGCGTTGTATTTCTCGGCTACAATGAGCAGTTCTTC | CSVVFLGYNEQFF
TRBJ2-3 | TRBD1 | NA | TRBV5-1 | TGCGCCAGCAGCTTGGGGCAGGGGGCTAGAGATACGCAGTATTTT | CASSLGQGARDTQYF
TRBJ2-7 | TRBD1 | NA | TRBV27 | TGTGCCAGCAGTTTATCAGGCGGGACAGGCGTTCTCTACGAGCAGTACTTC | CASSLSGGTGVLYEQYF
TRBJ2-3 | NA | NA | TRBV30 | TGTGCCTGGAGTATAGCAGATACGCAGTATTTT | CAWSIADTQYF
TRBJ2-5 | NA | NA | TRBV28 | TGTGCCAGCAGTGATCCCGAGCAAGAGACCCAGTACTTC | CASSDPEQETQYF
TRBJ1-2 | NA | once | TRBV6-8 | TGTGCCAGCAGTTACTCGAAGTCTTGGTGGACGGTCGGGGGGGGCTACACCTTC | CASSYSKSWWTVGGGYTF
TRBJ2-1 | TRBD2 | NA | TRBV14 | TGTGCCAGCAGTGGGCTAGCGGGGCACAATGAGCAGTTCTTC | CASSGLAGHNEQFF
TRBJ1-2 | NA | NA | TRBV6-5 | TGTGCCAGCAGTCCCCGGCGGGGGCATGGCTACACCTTC | CASSPRRGHGYTF
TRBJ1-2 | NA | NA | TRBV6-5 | TGTGCCAGCAGTTACCCTGACGGGGATGGCTACACCTTC | CASSYPDGDGYTF
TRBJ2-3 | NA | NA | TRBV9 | TGTGCCAGCAGCGTAGGAGGGTCAGATACGCAGTATTTT | CASSVGGSDTQYF
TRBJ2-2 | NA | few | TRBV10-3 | TGTGCCATCAGTGATGACAGCACCGGGGAGCTGTTTTTT | CAISDDSTGELFF
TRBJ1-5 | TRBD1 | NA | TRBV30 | TGTGCCTGGACCTTACAGGGGTGGAATCAGCCCCAGCATTTT | CAWTLQGWNQPQHF
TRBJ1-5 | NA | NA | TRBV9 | TGTGCCAGCAGCGTAGAGGAGGGGTTTAGCAATCAGCCCCAGCATTTT | CASSVEEGFSNQPQHF
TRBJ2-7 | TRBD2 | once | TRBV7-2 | TGTGCCAGCAGCCAGGGGACTAGCGGGTACTACGAGCAGTACTTC | CASSQGTSGYYEQYF
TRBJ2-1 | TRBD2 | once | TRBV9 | TGTGCCAGCAGCGTAGGGGGGGACTATTACAATGAGCAGTTCTTC | CASSVGGDYYNEQFF
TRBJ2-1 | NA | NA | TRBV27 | TGTGCCAGCAGTTCCGAAGTTTGGAAGGGGAATGAGCAGTTCTTC | CASSSEVWKGNEQFF
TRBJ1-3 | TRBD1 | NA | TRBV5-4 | TGTGCCAGCAGCTCTAACAGGGGGACCTGGAACACCATATATTTT | CASSSNRGTWNTIYF
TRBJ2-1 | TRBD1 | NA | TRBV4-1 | TGCGCCAGCAGCCAAGGTAGACAGGGTCAGGAGCAGTTCTTC | CASSQGRQGQEQFF
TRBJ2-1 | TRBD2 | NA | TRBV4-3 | TGCGCCAGCAGCCAAGATCTGCCGTGGACTAGCGGGAACTCCTACAATGAGCAGTTCTTC | CASSQDLPWTSGNSYNEQFF
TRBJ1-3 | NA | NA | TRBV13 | TGTGCCAGCAACGTGGGGGGGACTGGAAACACCATATATTTT | CASNVGGTGNTIYF
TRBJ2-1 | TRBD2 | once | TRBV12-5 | TGTGCTAGTGGTTTGGTAATCGGGCGGGGGAGCTCCTACAATGAGCAGTTCTTC | CASGLVIGRGSSYNEQFF
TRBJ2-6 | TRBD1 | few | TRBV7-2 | TGTGCCAGCAGCTTAGGGACAGGGTCCGGGGCCAACGTCCTGACTTTC | CASSLGTGSGANVLTF
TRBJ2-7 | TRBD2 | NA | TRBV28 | TGTGCCAGCAGTTTACTGTTGATGCGGGAGGGACCCGAGCAGTACTTC | CASSLLLMREGPEQYF
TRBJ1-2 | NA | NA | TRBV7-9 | TGTGCCAGCAGCCTAGTCCTATCTAACTATGGCTACACCTTC | CASSLVLSNYGYTF
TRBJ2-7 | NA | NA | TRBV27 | TGTGCCAGCAGTTATAGCTCCGGAGAGAGCTCCTACGAGCAGTACTTC | CASSYSSGESSYEQYF
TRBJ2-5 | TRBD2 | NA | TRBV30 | TGTGCCTGGCGATTAAGGAGACTAGCGGACCTCCTAGAGACCCAGTACTTC | CAWRLRRLADLLETQYF
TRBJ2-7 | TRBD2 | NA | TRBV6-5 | TGTGCCAGCAGTTACTCGCGGGAGGGCCACGGCGAGCAGTACTTC | CASSYSREGHGEQYF
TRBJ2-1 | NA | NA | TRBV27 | TGTGCCAGCAGTTTCTCCGGTGTACTGTACAATGAGCAGTTCTTC | CASSFSGVLYNEQFF
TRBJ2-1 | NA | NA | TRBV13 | TGTGCCAGCAGCTTAGGGGGCGGGGGCGTACACGATGAGCAGTTCTTC | CASSLGGGGVHDEQFF
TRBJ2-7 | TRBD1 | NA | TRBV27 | TGTGCCAGCAGTCTGACAGGGGGCGCCTACGAGCAGTACTTC | CASSLTGGAYEQYF
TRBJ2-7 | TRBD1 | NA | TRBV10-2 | TGCGCCAGCACCGAGACGACAGGGGGCAACGAGCAGTACTTC | CASTETTGGNEQYF
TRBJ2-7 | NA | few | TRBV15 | TGTGCCACCAGCAGAGGGTCCTGGCTGAGGCACGAGCAGTACTTC | CATSRGSWLRHEQYF
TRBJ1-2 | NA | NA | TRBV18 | TGTGCCAGCTCCCCGCGAGATCGTGGGGGGGACTATGGCTACACCTTC | CASSPRDRGGDYGYTF
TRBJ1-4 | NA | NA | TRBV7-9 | TGTGCCAGCAGCCTTGTCGGGGAAAAACTGTTTTTT | CASSLVGEKLFF
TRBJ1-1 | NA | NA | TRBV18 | TGTGCCAGCTCACCCAGGGAGGGGAAGACTGAAGCTTTCTTT | CASSPREGKTEAFF
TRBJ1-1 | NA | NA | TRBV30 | TGTGCCTGGAGTCCCCAGCCGGGCACTGAAGCTTTCTTT | CAWSPQPGTEAFF
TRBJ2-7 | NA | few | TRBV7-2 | TGTGCCAGCAGCTCCTCCGCGGGGCAAAGCTACGAGCAGTACTTC | CASSSSAGQSYEQYF